This TCR beta chain was sequenced during a study of cytomegalovirus exposure and HLA in healthy donors. While unrecorded immune exposures were likely, the donors were nominally healthy when sampled. For this clone: Its specificity is unknown.

Germline V gene sequence: CDR1 SGHDT, CDR2 YYEEEE. This CDR3 spans 14 amino acids. Trimming removed 2 bases from V and 2 bases from J, with 11 bases in between. Primers: 60 Vbeta forward and 13 Jbeta reverse. Method: immunoSEQ multiplex PCR; TCRdb's copy keeps in-frame clones and lacks some. Here the sample spans 140,000 to 150,000 clones, roughly 85% being singletons. Study outcomes and limitations: Previously analyzed data showed that most TCR beta V segments were productive at a frequency of about 87% or about 30%.

The sequence came from a male donor in good health and CMV-seronegative. The sample was PBMCs. V gene TRBV5-6 combines with J gene TRBJ2-7; perhaps TRBD1 as D (6 bases). This chain's CDR3 is CASSFTGRTYEQYF. The CDR3 DNA follows: TGTGCCAGCAGCTTTACAGGGCGAACCTACGAGCAGTACTTC.